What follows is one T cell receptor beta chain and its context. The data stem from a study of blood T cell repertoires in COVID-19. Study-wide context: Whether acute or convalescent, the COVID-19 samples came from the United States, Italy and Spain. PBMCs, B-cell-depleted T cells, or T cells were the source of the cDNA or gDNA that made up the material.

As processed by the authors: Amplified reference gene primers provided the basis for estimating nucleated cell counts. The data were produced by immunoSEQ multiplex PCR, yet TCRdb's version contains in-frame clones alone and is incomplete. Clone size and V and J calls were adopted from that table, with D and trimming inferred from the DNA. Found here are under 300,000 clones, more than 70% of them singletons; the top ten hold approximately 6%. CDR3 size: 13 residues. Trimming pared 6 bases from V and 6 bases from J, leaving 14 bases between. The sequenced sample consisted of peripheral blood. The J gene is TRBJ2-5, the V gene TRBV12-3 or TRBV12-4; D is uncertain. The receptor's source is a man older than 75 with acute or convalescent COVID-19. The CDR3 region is CASSLLPLKTQYF. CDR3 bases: TGTGCCAGCAGCCTGTTACCACTAAAGACCCAGTACTTC.